This T cell receptor beta chain is drawn from a study of CD8 T cells in ankylosing spondylitis. This clonotype was seen at least ten times. The V end was cut by 1 base, the J end by 3 bases, with 12 bases between. Germline assignment: CDR1 LGHNA and CDR2 YSLEER. CDR3 size: 15 residues. TCRdb re-called the 5' RACE reads through MiXCR, storing one row per CDR3 protein. Of roughly 130,000 distinct CDR3 sequences listed, approximately 10% are singletons. The chain has TRBV4-3 and TRBJ1-1, with unresolved D. The sequencing input was blood, either unsorted or a sorted T cell fraction (not recorded which). This clonotype was obtained from a male donor with ankylosing spondylitis or in good health (not recorded which). As DNA, the CDR3 is TGCGCCAGCAGCCAAGGAAAAGCGGTGGACACTGAAGCTTTCTTT. Residues: CASSQGKAVDTEAFF.